This T cell receptor (beta chain) was captured in a study of cytomegalovirus exposure and HLA in healthy donors. Study-level findings and limits: As immune exposure information, only CMV serostatus was available. Rarity marked most TCR sequences, yet some public TCRs occurred in many donors.

In regard to this clone: As yet, its antigen is unknown.

The CDR3 length is 16 residues. The V and J ends lost 4 bases and 3 bases respectively, with 17 bases between them. The germline V gene has CDR1 SGHRS and CDR2 YFSETQ. Primers included in the PCR were 60 Vbeta and 13 Jbeta primers. The data were produced by immunoSEQ multiplex PCR, yet TCRdb's version contains in-frame clones alone and is incomplete. This sample's table reports nearly 200,000 clones. The V gene is TRBV5-1, the J gene TRBJ1-3, with D tentatively TRBD1 (5 bases). The clonotype comes from a boy younger than 18 in good health and CMV-seronegative. The sample consisted of PBMCs. The CDR3 loop is CASSEIGVRVGNTIYF. CDR3 DNA sequence: TGCGCCAGCAGCGAAATTGGGGTCAGGGTTGGAAACACCATATATTTT.